This TCR beta chain derives from a study of brain T cells in children with intractable seizures. V lost 3 bases and J lost 2, with 10 bases in between. Germline V gene sequence: CDR1 MNHNS, CDR2 SASEGT. The CDR3 consists of 14 residues. This clone was observed once. The protocol was immunoSEQ multiplex PCR, while the TCRdb copy is restricted to in-frame clones and leaves out a portion. The sample has fewer than 50,000 clones; approximately 92% are singletons. The receptor's source is a girl aged 2 to 10 with tuberous sclerosis and intractable seizures. The material sequenced was peripheral blood, taken at surgery. This rearrangement joins TRBV6-1 to TRBJ1-1, with D perhaps matching TRBD1 (6 bases). The CDR3 here is CASSEGGHNTEAFF. The CDR3 DNA sequence: TGTGCCAGCAGTGAGGGGGGGCATAACACTGAAGCTTTCTTT.